Listed below are T cell receptor beta chains from one sample, sequenced in a study of shared clonotypes between healthy human individuals. The repertoire was sequenced with immunoSEQ multiplex PCR; TCRdb's copy has only in-frame clones and lacks some. Of 2 million or so clones listed, 95% are singletons. Source material: naive CD4+ T cells sorted from blood. These receptors were taken from a young man in good health. The CDR3 runs from the conserved cysteine through the conserved F or W. Each record gives: D gene, V gene, clone size, J gene, CDR3 protein, CDR3 DNA. A D gene is named only where the DNA matches it firmly. Part of the rows lack a size; the others show once, few, many or a class for expanded clones.

D: .
V: TRBV6-1
size: once
J: TRBJ1-4
CDR3: CASTPGTAEKLFF
DNA: TGTGCCAGCACCCCTGGGACGGCCGAAAAACTGTTTTTT

D: .
V: TRBV5-1
size: .
J: TRBJ1-5
CDR3: CASSLDQYQPQHF
DNA: TGCGCCAGCAGCTTGGACCAATATCAGCCCCAGCATTTT

D: .
V: TRBV14
size: .
J: TRBJ1-1
CDR3: CASSQNLNTEAFF
DNA: TGTGCCAGCAGCCAAAATTTGAACACTGAAGCTTTCTTT

D: .
V: TRBV9
size: .
J: TRBJ2-5
CDR3: CASSLGSLLETQYF
DNA: TGTGCCAGCAGCTTGGGGTCCCTCTTGGAGACCCAGTACTTC

D: .
V: TRBV5-1
size: .
J: TRBJ2-2
CDR3: CASSLRMDRLDTGELFF
DNA: TGCGCCAGCAGCTTGCGGATGGACAGACTAGACACCGGGGAGCTGTTTTTT

D: .
V: TRBV10-1
size: .
J: TRBJ2-7
CDR3: CASSAAAPPYEQYF
DNA: TGCGCCAGCAGTGCGGCGGCGCCTCCCTACGAGCAGTACTTC

D: .
V: TRBV7-2
size: .
J: TRBJ1-4
CDR3: CASSLEGLNNEKLFF
DNA: TGTGCCAGCAGCTTAGAAGGGTTAAATAATGAAAAACTGTTTTTT

D: .
V: TRBV6-5
size: .
J: TRBJ2-2
CDR3: CASRYIRNTGELFF
DNA: TGTGCCAGCAGGTATATCAGGAACACCGGGGAGCTGTTTTTT

D: TRBD2
V: TRBV6-5
size: once
J: TRBJ2-2
CDR3: CASSYRGRAQGELFF
DNA: TGTGCCAGCAGTTACCGAGGGAGGGCCCAAGGGGAGCTGTTTTTT

D: TRBD2
V: TRBV7-3
size: few
J: TRBJ2-3
CDR3: CASSLHSGGTDTQYF
DNA: TGTGCCAGCAGCCTACACAGCGGGGGGACAGATACGCAGTATTTT

D: TRBD1
V: TRBV6-6
size: .
J: TRBJ1-1
CDR3: CASRRDRESLAFF
DNA: TGTGCCAGCAGGCGGGACAGGGAATCGCTGGCTTTCTTT

D: .
V: TRBV6-5
size: .
J: TRBJ2-5
CDR3: CASSYSGNSQETQYF
DNA: TGTGCCAGCAGTTACTCAGGCAACAGCCAAGAGACCCAGTACTTC

D: .
V: TRBV13
size: .
J: TRBJ1-1
CDR3: CASSFPGSSSEAFF
DNA: TGTGCCAGCAGCTTCCCAGGGTCCAGCTCTGAAGCTTTCTTT

D: TRBD2
V: TRBV29-1
size: .
J: TRBJ2-5
CDR3: CSVAGEETQYF
DNA: TGCAGCGTAGCGGGAGAAGAGACCCAGTACTTC

D: TRBD1
V: TRBV5-1
size: .
J: TRBJ2-7
CDR3: CASRLGQGRYEQYF
DNA: TGCGCCAGCAGACTCGGACAGGGCCGCTACGAGCAGTACTTC

D: .
V: TRBV6-6
size: .
J: TRBJ1-2
CDR3: CASSPNWGGNYGYTF
DNA: TGTGCCAGCAGCCCAAACTGGGGGGGTAACTATGGCTACACCTTC

D: .
V: TRBV5-1
size: once
J: TRBJ2-2
CDR3: CASSLDTGPRTGELFF
DNA: TGCGCCAGCAGCTTAGACACCGGTCCCCGTACCGGGGAGCTGTTTTTT

D: .
V: TRBV7-8
size: .
J: TRBJ1-2
CDR3: CASSPYSAAAGYTF
DNA: TGTGCCAGCAGCCCCTATTCGGCAGCCGCTGGCTACACCTTC

D: .
V: TRBV5-1
size: few
J: TRBJ1-1
CDR3: CASSSDTEAFF
DNA: TGCGCCAGCAGCTCGGACACTGAAGCTTTCTTT

D: TRBD1
V: TRBV6-5
size: .
J: TRBJ1-2
CDR3: CASRTGAAYGYTF
DNA: TGTGCCAGCAGGACAGGGGCCGCATATGGCTACACCTTC

D: .
V: TRBV7-3
size: .
J: TRBJ1-3
CDR3: CASSLAGTTGNTIYF
DNA: TGTGCCAGCAGCTTAGCTGGGACGACTGGAAACACCATATATTTT

D: .
V: TRBV5-6
size: .
J: TRBJ2-1
CDR3: CASSPMVAASNEQFF
DNA: TGTGCCAGCAGCCCCATGGTAGCGGCAAGCAATGAGCAGTTCTTC

D: .
V: TRBV5-6
size: .
J: TRBJ2-1
CDR3: CASSLRGVQHNEQFF
DNA: TGTGCCAGCAGCTTGCGCGGTGTGCAACACAATGAGCAGTTCTTC

D: .
V: TRBV12-5
size: .
J: TRBJ2-3
CDR3: CASVPGSTDTQYF
DNA: TGTGCTAGTGTCCCAGGGAGTACAGATACGCAGTATTTT

D: .
V: TRBV29-1
size: .
J: TRBJ2-1
CDR3: CSVVDSSSYNEQFF
DNA: TGCAGCGTTGTGGACAGCAGCTCCTACAATGAGCAGTTCTTC

D: .
V: TRBV29-1
size: .
J: TRBJ2-1
CDR3: CSVEYWGTVRHEQFF
DNA: TGCAGCGTTGAATATTGGGGGACGGTGAGACATGAGCAGTTCTTC

D: .
V: TRBV10-3
size: .
J: TRBJ2-7
CDR3: CASCPGGYEQYF
DNA: TGTGCCTCCTGCCCTGGGGGATACGAGCAGTACTTC

D: TRBD1
V: TRBV7-9
size: .
J: TRBJ2-7
CDR3: CASSPGGQGAYEQYF
DNA: TGTGCCAGCAGCCCCGGGGGACAGGGGGCGTACGAGCAGTACTTC

D: TRBD1
V: TRBV28
size: .
J: TRBJ2-7
CDR3: CASSLWTGLEQYF
DNA: TGTGCCAGCAGTTTATGGACAGGGCTCGAGCAGTACTTC

D: TRBD1
V: TRBV11-2
size: few
J: TRBJ1-4
CDR3: CASSRQTGEREKLFF
DNA: TGTGCCAGCAGCCGACAGACAGGGGAGAGGGAAAAACTGTTTTTT

D: .
V: TRBV2
size: .
J: TRBJ2-7
CDR3: CASSDNNPYEQYF
DNA: TGTGCCAGCAGTGATAACAACCCCTACGAGCAGTACTTC

D: TRBD1
V: TRBV7-9
size: .
J: TRBJ1-2
CDR3: CASSATGDYGYTF
DNA: TGTGCCAGCAGCGCCACAGGGGACTATGGCTACACCTTC

D: TRBD1
V: TRBV30
size: once
J: TRBJ2-1
CDR3: CAWSVGQGCNEQFF
DNA: TGTGCCTGGAGTGTGGGACAGGGGTGCAATGAGCAGTTCTTC

D: TRBD1
V: TRBV2
size: .
J: TRBJ1-3
CDR3: CASRLDRPDRNTIYF
DNA: TGTGCCAGCAGGTTGGACAGGCCGGATCGAAACACCATATATTTT

D: .
V: TRBV6-5
size: .
J: TRBJ1-6
CDR3: CASSQLGNSPLHF
DNA: TGTGCCAGCAGCCAATTAGGGAACTCACCCCTCCACTTT

D: .
V: TRBV11-2
size: .
J: TRBJ1-3
CDR3: CASSLGGAPHRVSGNTIYF
DNA: TGTGCCAGCAGCTTAGGAGGCGCCCCCCACAGGGTCTCTGGAAACACCATATATTTT